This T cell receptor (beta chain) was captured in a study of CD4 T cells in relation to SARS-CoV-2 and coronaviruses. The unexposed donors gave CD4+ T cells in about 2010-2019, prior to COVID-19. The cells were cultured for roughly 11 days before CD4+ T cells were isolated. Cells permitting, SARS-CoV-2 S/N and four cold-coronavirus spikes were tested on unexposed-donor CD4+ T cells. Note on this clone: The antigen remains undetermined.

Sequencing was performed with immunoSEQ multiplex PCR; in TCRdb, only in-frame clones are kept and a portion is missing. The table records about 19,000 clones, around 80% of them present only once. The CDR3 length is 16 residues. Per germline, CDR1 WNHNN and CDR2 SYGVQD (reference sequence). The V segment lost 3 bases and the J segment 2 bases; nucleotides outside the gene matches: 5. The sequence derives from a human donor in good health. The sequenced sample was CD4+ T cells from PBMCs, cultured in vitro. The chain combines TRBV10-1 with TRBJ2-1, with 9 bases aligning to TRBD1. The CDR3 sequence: CASSDGGQGPYNEQFF. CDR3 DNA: TGCGCCAGCAGTGACGGGGGACAGGGCCCCTACAATGAGCAGTTCTTC.